Presented here are 14 T cell receptor beta chains from one specimen sequenced in a study of cytomegalovirus exposure and HLA in healthy donors. PCR used 60 Vbeta primers and 13 Jbeta primers. The method was immunoSEQ multiplex PCR; TCRdb's version includes in-frame clones alone and lacks a portion of them. The sample shows around 150,000 clones, roughly 85% of them seen only once. Source material: PBMCs. These receptors all come from a woman aged 45 to 65 in good health and CMV-seropositive.

V and J are TRBV4-1 and TRBJ2-7; no clear D. The CDR3 has 16 amino acids. V was pared by 1 base and J by 2 bases, with 15 bases between. Germline lookup yields CDR1 MGHRA and CDR2 YSYEKL. CDR3 residues: CASSQALEWKTYEQYF. CDR3 in DNA: TGCGCCAGCAGCCAAGCTTTGGAGTGGAAGACCTACGAGCAGTACTTC.

The sample holds a few counts of this clone. The genes are TRBV7-9 and TRBJ1-3, with D perhaps matching TRBD1 (5 bases). This CDR3 is built from 18 residues. CDR1 is SEHNR, CDR2 FQNEAQ, per germline (reference sequence). The V end lost 4 bases, the J end lost 2 bases, and 21 bases lay between the germline ends. The CDR3 coding sequence is TGTGCCAGCAGCTCAGCCCAGGGTTGGGTGATCCCTGGAAACACCATATATTTT. Its translation is CASSSAQGWVIPGNTIYF.

The V call is TRBV29-1, the J call TRBJ2-5; weak D call: TRBD2 (5 bases). Germline CDR1 is SQVTM and CDR2 is ANQGSEA. The CDR3 is 14 amino acids. V lost 4 bases and J 4 bases, leaving 16 bases between the germline ends. CDR3 bases: TGCAGCGTTGGTGGAGGAGATGCGATAGAGACCCAGTACTTC. Translated, it gives CSVGGGDAIETQYF.

The J gene is TRBJ2-5, the V gene TRBV29-1; D might be TRBD1 (5 bases). Matching the DNA end better, TRBJ2-7 makes the J call doubtful. The CDR3 covers 13 residues. CDR1 SQVTM and CDR2 ANQGSEA come from the germline V gene. The CDR3 region has the DNA TGCAGCGTTGCGACAGAAAAACACTACGAGCAGTACTTC. It yields the protein CSVATEKHYEQYF.

The rearrangement uses TRBV11-2 and TRBJ2-2; weak D call: TRBD2 (7 bases). Germline V gives CDR1 SGHAT, CDR2 FQNNGV. This CDR3 region has 16 residues. V was pared by 5 bases and J by 4 bases, with 17 bases between. The CDR3 reads CASSLLGGAGTGELFF. As DNA, the CDR3 is TGTGCCAGCAGCCTCCTAGGGGGGGCGGGCACCGGGGAGCTGTTTTTT.

The rearrangement uses TRBV19 and TRBJ2-1; possibly TRBD2 for D (6 bases). The CDR3 has 17 amino acids. CDR1 is LNHDA, CDR2 SQIVND, per germline (reference sequence). V was clipped by 3 bases and J by 3 bases, with 18 bases between them. CDR3 bases: TGTGCCAGTAGTATCGCTTCTACTAGCCGGGGCTACAATGAGCAGTTCTTC. This sequence encodes CASSIASTSRGYNEQFF.

The chain combines TRBV11-2 with TRBJ2-3; 16 nucleotides align to TRBD2. Germline assignment: CDR1 SGHAT and CDR2 FQNNGV. There are 16 residues in the CDR3. V was clipped by 5 bases and J by 5 bases; unmatched bases: 4. The DNA of the CDR3 is TGTGCCAGCAGCCTGGGACTAGCGGGGGGGGTAGATACGCAGTATTTT. Translated, it gives CASSLGLAGGVDTQYF. The full variable domain, in which reference TRBV11-2 and TRBJ2-3 provide the parts outside the CDR3, is EAGVAQSPRYKIIEKRQSVAFWCNPISGHATLYWYQQILGQGPKLLIQFQNNGVVDDSQLPKDRFSAERLKGVDSTLKIQPAKLEDSAVYLCASSLGLAGGVDTQYFGPGTRLTVL.

There are a few counts of this clone. The J gene is TRBJ1-2, the V gene TRBV5-1; D gene uncertain. The V end was cut by 4 bases, the J end by 8 bases, with 9 bases between. Germline V gene data show CDR1 as SGHRS and CDR2 as YFSETQ. There are 11 residues in the CDR3. The CDR3 bases are TGCGCCAGCAGCGAAGGCGGGGGCTACACCTTC. This codes for CASSEGGGYTF. The complete variable domain, with remaining parts taken from reference TRBV5-1 and TRBJ1-2, reads KAGVTQTPRYLIKTRGQQVTLSCSPISGHRSVSWYQQTPGQGLQFLFEYFSETQRNKGNFPGRFSGRQFSNSRSEMNVSTLELGDSALYLCASSEGGGYTFGSGTRLTVV.

V is TRBV2 and J is TRBJ1-4; weak D call: TRBD1 (6 bases). Trimming left V 4 bases short and J 5 bases short, with 17 bases between. The CDR3 is made up of 16 amino acids. CDR1 SNHLY and CDR2 FYNNEI come from the germline V gene. The CDR3 DNA reads as TGTGCCAGCAGTGGGGTAAGGGGGATGAGAAATGAAAAACTGTTTTTT. Its translation is CASSGVRGMRNEKLFF.

The chain employs TRBV9 and TRBJ2-1; TRBD2 might be the D (6 bases). The germline V and J ends were trimmed by 2 bases and 0 bases, with 6 bases remaining between them. Germline lookup yields CDR1 SGDLS and CDR2 YYNGEE. The CDR3 is made up of 14 amino acids. CDR3: CASSVSGSYNEQFF. CDR3 in DNA: TGTGCCAGCAGCGTTAGCGGCTCCTACAATGAGCAGTTCTTC.

The chain carries TRBV5-1 and TRBJ2-5; 7 nucleotides line up with TRBD2. With 0 bases clipped from V and 5 bases from J, the junction kept 7 bases outside the gene matches. The CDR3 has 15 amino acids. The germline V gene encodes CDR1 SGHRS and CDR2 YFSETQ. In nucleotides, the CDR3 is TGCGCCAGCAGCTTGGTGGGGACTAATACCGAGACCCAGTACTTC. Translating it yields CASSLVGTNTETQYF.

V is TRBV9 and J is TRBJ1-2; 9 nucleotides match TRBD1. This CDR3 is built from 14 residues. V dropped 4 bases and J dropped 4; count of bases not matched to a gene: 5. The germline V gene has CDR1 SGDLS and CDR2 YYNGEE. This CDR3 is CASSKGQGTYGYTF. CDR3 DNA sequence: TGTGCCAGCAGCAAGGGACAGGGCACCTATGGCTACACCTTC. Full variable domain (missing parts from reference TRBV9 and TRBJ1-2): DSGVTQTPKHLITATGQRVTLRCSPRSGDLSVYWYQQSLDQGLQFLIQYYNGEERAKGNILERFSAQQFPDLHSELNLSSLELGDSALYFCASSKGQGTYGYTFGSGTRLTVV.

The chain joins TRBV7-9 to TRBJ2-5; D gene unclear. This CDR3 is 13 amino acids long. Trimming cost V 1 base and J 1 base, with 4 bases left between them. Germline V gene data show CDR1 as SEHNR and CDR2 as FQNEAQ (reference sequence). DNA of the CDR3: TGTGCCAGCAGCTTAGACAGCCAAGAGACCCAGTACTTC. This gives the protein CASSLDSQETQYF.

This chain uses TRBV29-1 with TRBJ2-5; 7 bases map to TRBD2. V lost 6 bases and J lost 5; bases outside the gene matches: 15. The CDR3 loop spans 15 amino acids. CDR1 is SQVTM and CDR2 is ANQGSEA in the germline V gene. The CDR3 protein is CSVLGGSRGRETQYF. For the CDR3, the DNA is TGCAGCGTCCTGGGAGGGTCACGGGGAAGGGAGACCCAGTACTTC.